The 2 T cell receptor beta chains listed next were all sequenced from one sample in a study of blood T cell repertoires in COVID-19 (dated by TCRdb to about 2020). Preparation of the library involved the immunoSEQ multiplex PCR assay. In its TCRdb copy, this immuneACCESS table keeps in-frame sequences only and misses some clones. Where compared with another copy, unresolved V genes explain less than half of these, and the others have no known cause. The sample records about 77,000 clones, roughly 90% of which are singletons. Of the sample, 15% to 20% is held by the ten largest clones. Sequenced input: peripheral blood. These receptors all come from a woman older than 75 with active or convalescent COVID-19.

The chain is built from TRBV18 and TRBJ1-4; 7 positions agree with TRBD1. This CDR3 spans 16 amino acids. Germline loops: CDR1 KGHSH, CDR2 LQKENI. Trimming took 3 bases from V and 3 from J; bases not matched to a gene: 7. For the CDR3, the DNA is TGTGCCAGCTCACCTTCCTCAGGGGGGCCTAATGAAAAACTGTTTTTT. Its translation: CASSPSSGGPNEKLFF.

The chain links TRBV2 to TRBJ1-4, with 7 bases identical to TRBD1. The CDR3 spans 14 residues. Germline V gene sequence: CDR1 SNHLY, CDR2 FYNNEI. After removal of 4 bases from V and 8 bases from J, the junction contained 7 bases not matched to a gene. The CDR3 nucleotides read TGTGCCAGCAGTGTACAGGGGCGCCCGGAAAAACTGTTTTTT. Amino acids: CASSVQGRPEKLFF.